These 25 T cell receptor beta chains originate from one sample sequenced in a study of shared clonotypes between healthy human individuals. Clones were sequenced by immunoSEQ multiplex PCR, and TCRdb holds only the in-frame ones, with some missing. The sample shows roughly 2 million clones, roughly 94% of them seen only once. Sequencing used naive CD4+ T cells sorted from blood. Subset of the sample: CD45RA+ positively selected. The source is a man aged 18 to 29 in good health.

The genes are TRBV6-1 and TRBJ2-7; D perhaps matches TRBD1 (5 bases). V was trimmed by 6 bases and J by 7 bases, leaving 19 bases between them. CDR1 and CDR2 (germline): MNHNS, SASEGT. The CDR3 is 14 residues long. CDR3 sequence (DNA): TGTGCCAGCAGGGCACCCAGGGCAGGTACGGAGCAGTACTTC. This gives the protein CASRAPRAGTEQYF.

This chain links TRBV5-1 with TRBJ2-5; D uncertain. Germline V gene data show CDR1 as SGHRS and CDR2 as YFSETQ. The CDR3 consists of 14 residues. V lost 8 bases and J 5 bases, leaving 19 bases between the germline ends. CDR3 residues: CASRDTLVSETQYF. The CDR3 DNA reads TGCGCCAGTCGTGACACCCTCGTCTCGGAGACCCAGTACTTC.

The chain combines TRBV19 with TRBJ2-2; D gene ambiguous. Trimming cost V 7 bases and J 7 bases, with 7 bases left between them. This CDR3 spans 11 amino acids. Germline CDR1 reads LNHDA; CDR2 reads SQIVND (reference sequence). CDR3 bases: TGTGCCAGTACCAAAAACGGGGAGCTGTTTTTT. Protein sequence: CASTKNGELFF.

This clone was picked up one time. J is TRBJ2-7 and V is TRBV6-1; D perhaps matches TRBD1 (5 bases). V lost 6 bases and J lost 2, with 14 bases in between. CDR1 and CDR2 (germline): MNHNS, SASEGT. The CDR3 runs to 14 residues. CDR3 region: CASRNQPGTYEQYF. CDR3 sequence (DNA): TGTGCCAGCAGAAACCAGCCAGGGACCTACGAGCAGTACTTC.

To note about this clone: Other nucleotide sequences in the sample specify the same CDR3. This sequence joins TRBV14 and TRBJ2-2; the match to TRBD1 covers 7 bases. In germline, CDR1 is SGHDN, CDR2 FVKESK. CDR3 length: 15 residues. Trimming cost V 2 bases and J 1 base; bases outside gene matches: 1. The DNA of the CDR3 is TGTGCCAGCAGCCAAAGGACAGGGAACACCGGGGAGCTGTTTTTT. Encoded protein: CASSQRTGNTGELFF.

For this clone: Other DNA sequences within the sample encode an identical CDR3. V usage is TRBV27 and J usage is TRBJ2-7, with 7 positions matching TRBD2. Germline lookup yields CDR1 MNHEY and CDR2 SMNVEV (reference sequence). The CDR3 is 15 residues long. Germline trimming cut 6 bases from V and 2 bases from J; bases unmatched to any gene: 10. CDR3 protein: CASSLGRASTYEQYF. In DNA, the CDR3 is TGTGCCAGCAGCTTGGGGAGGGCCTCAACCTACGAGCAGTACTTC.

As for this clone: Other nucleotide sequences in the sample specify the same CDR3. The CDR3 sequence: CASSPDRLSSYEQYF. Here the CDR3 DNA reads TGTGCCAGCAGCCCGGACAGACTAAGCTCCTACGAGCAGTACTTC. The V and J genes are TRBV27 and TRBJ2-7; D perhaps matches TRBD1 (6 bases). CDR3 length: 15 residues. V shed 6 bases and J shed 0 bases, with 15 bases lying between them. Germline V gene sequence: CDR1 MNHEY, CDR2 SMNVEV (reference sequence).

This rearrangement joins TRBV11-2 to TRBJ2-7, with TRBD2 identical over 9 bases. V was clipped by 3 bases and J by 6 bases; unmatched bases: 9. Germline V CDR1 and CDR2: SGHAT, FQNNGV. CDR3 length: 15 residues. The chain's CDR3 is CASSFTGTSSSEQYF. CDR3 nucleotide sequence: TGTGCCAGCAGCTTTACCGGGACTAGCTCCAGCGAGCAGTACTTC.

The J gene is TRBJ2-1, the V gene TRBV6-1; a weak D match, TRBD2 (7 bases). This CDR3 contains 16 residues. The V gene lost 3 bases and the J gene lost 0 bases, with 12 bases spanning the gap. The germline V gene has CDR1 MNHNS and CDR2 SASEGT. CDR3 nucleotide sequence: TGTGCCAGCAGTGAGGTGGGGGGGCTCTCCTACAATGAGCAGTTCTTC. Translation: CASSEVGGLSYNEQFF.

The chain carries TRBV6-5 and TRBJ2-2; 9 bases match TRBD2. This CDR3 contains 14 residues. The germline V gene encodes CDR1 MNHEY and CDR2 SVGAGI. The V gene end was trimmed by 11 bases and the J gene end by 0 bases; junction bases not matched to a gene: 4. CDR3 in DNA: TGTGCCTCAGCGGGGGGCGCGAACACCGGGGAGCTGTTTTTT. Encoded protein: CASAGGANTGELFF.

The V and J genes are TRBV6-6 and TRBJ1-3; D possibly corresponds to TRBD1 (6 bases). The CDR3 contains 16 residues. Germline CDR1 MNHNY, CDR2 SVGAGI (reference sequence). V was cut by 1 base and J by 4 bases, with 14 bases left in between. The CDR3 loop is CASSYWTAEEGNTIYF. In DNA form, the CDR3 reads TGTGCCAGCAGTTACTGGACAGCAGAAGAGGGAAACACCATATATTTT.

This rearrangement joins TRBV7-9 to TRBJ2-6, with D perhaps matching TRBD1 (6 bases). CDR1 is SEHNR and CDR2 is FQNEAQ in the germline V gene (reference sequence). The CDR3 covers 15 residues. Trimming cost V 5 bases and J 3 bases, with 11 bases left between them. The CDR3 is CASSGRGFGANVLTF. CDR3 nucleotides: TGTGCCAGCAGCGGCAGGGGATTTGGGGCCAACGTCCTGACTTTC.

Points on this clone: The same CDR3 can be traced to other DNA sequences in this sample. The chain combines TRBV6-6 with TRBJ1-6; TRBD1 aligns across 8 bases. V shed 5 bases and J 7 bases; nucleotides not matched to a gene: 4. The CDR3 length is 14 residues. Germline lookup yields CDR1 MNHNY and CDR2 SVGAGI (reference sequence). CDR3 nucleotides: TGTGCCAGCAGTCGACAGGGGAGCAATTCACCCCTCCACTTT. It codes for CASSRQGSNSPLHF.

This chain connects TRBV16 to TRBJ2-7, with 14 bases matching TRBD2. Looked up from germline, CDR1 is KGHSY and CDR2 is FQNENV. V lost 0 bases and J lost 3; bases outside the gene matches: 1. CDR3 length: 16 residues. The CDR3 is CASSQSGTSGSYEQYF. As DNA, the CDR3 is TGTGCCAGCAGCCAATCGGGGACTAGCGGGAGCTACGAGCAGTACTTC. Using reference TRBV16 and TRBJ2-7 for the parts outside the CDR3, the full variable domain is GEEVAQTPKHLVRGEGQKAKLYCAPIKGHSYVFWYQQVLKNEFKFLISFQNENVFDETGMPKERFSAKCLPNSPCSLEIQATKLEDSAVYFCASSQSGTSGSYEQYFGPGTRLTVT.

Turning to this clone: The sample contains more than one DNA sequence encoding this CDR3. The V gene is TRBV10-3, the J gene TRBJ1-5; a weak D match, TRBD1 (5 bases). There are 14 residues in the CDR3. Germline assignment: CDR1 ENHRY and CDR2 SYGVKD. V lost 0 bases, J lost 4 bases, and 7 bases lay in between. CDR3 DNA: TGTGCCATCAGTGAGTCGGGGGGAAATCAGCCCCAGCATTTT. Its protein is CAISESGGNQPQHF.

The rearrangement joins TRBV6-5 to TRBJ2-1; maybe TRBD1 (6 bases). V was trimmed by 6 bases and J by 9 bases, leaving 9 bases between them. Germline assignment: CDR1 MNHEY and CDR2 SVGAGI. This CDR3 spans 11 amino acids. The CDR3 coding sequence is TGTGCCAGCAGGACAGGAGGTGAGCAGTTCTTC. Protein sequence: CASRTGGEQFF.

The chain combines TRBV6-5 with TRBJ1-1; D remains unclear. V lost 8 bases and J lost 10, with 20 bases in between. Germline lookup yields CDR1 MNHEY and CDR2 SVGAGI. The CDR3 extends over 13 amino acids. The CDR3: CASSPRSFLGAFF. CDR3 coding DNA: TGTGCCAGCTCGCCACGGTCCTTCCTGGGAGCTTTCTTT.

The genes are TRBV6-5 and TRBJ2-7; 9 nucleotides match TRBD2. Germline assignment: CDR1 MNHEY and CDR2 SVGAGI. The CDR3 runs 15 residues. V lost 7 bases to trimming and J lost 0 bases; unmatched junction nucleotides: 7. CDR3: CASKYLAGSSYEQYF. The DNA of the CDR3 is TGTGCCAGCAAATACCTAGCGGGGAGCTCCTACGAGCAGTACTTC.

The gene calls are TRBV29-1 and TRBJ1-1; possible D gene TRBD1, 5 bases. Germline values: CDR1 SQVTM, CDR2 ANQGSEA. The CDR3 length is 11 residues. Trimming stripped 7 bases from V and 10 bases from J, with 16 bases between. CDR3 amino acids: CSGYQGGRAFF. The DNA for the CDR3 is TGCAGCGGTTACCAGGGTGGAAGAGCTTTCTTT.

The CDR3 coding sequence is TGTGCCAGCAGTCTCCAGGGGGGAACTGAAGCTTTCTTT. Its translation: CASSLQGGTEAFF. This chain joins TRBV6-7 and TRBJ1-1, with 7 bases lining up with TRBD1. TRBV6-7 counts as an open reading frame of uncertain function. CDR3 length: 13 residues. V shed 5 bases, J shed 5 bases, and the junction held 5 bases outside the gene matches.

V and J are TRBV10-3 and TRBJ2-5; 13 bases line up with TRBD2. The CDR3 has 18 residues. CDR1 ENHRY and CDR2 SYGVKD come from the germline V gene. Trimming cost V 4 bases and J 1 base; bases outside gene matches: 9. The CDR3 region is CAISADRLAGGIQETQYF. The CDR3 DNA is TGTGCCATCAGTGCGGACCGACTAGCGGGGGGTATCCAAGAGACCCAGTACTTC.

The chain couples TRBV9 to TRBJ1-1; maybe TRBD1 (6 bases). Per germline, CDR1 SGDLS and CDR2 YYNGEE. This CDR3 is 15 amino acids long. V was shortened by 3 bases and J by 1 base, with 13 bases between the two germline ends. The CDR3 DNA reads as TGTGCCAGCAGCGCTTTCGGGGACAAGAACACTGAAGCTTTCTTT. Translating it yields CASSAFGDKNTEAFF.

The genes are TRBV2 and TRBJ1-1; perhaps TRBD1 as D (6 bases). The CDR3 is 14 residues long. Trimming stripped 7 bases from V and 5 bases from J, with 17 bases between. CDR1 SNHLY and CDR2 FYNNEI come from the germline V gene. CDR3 sequence: CASTVEGTKTEAFF. In nucleotides, the CDR3 is TGTGCCAGCACGGTCGAGGGGACAAAAACTGAAGCTTTCTTT.

This clone was recorded only once. The J gene is TRBJ2-3, the V gene TRBV10-3; no definite D call. V shed 3 bases and J shed 2 bases, with 9 bases lying between them. This CDR3 spans 14 amino acids. CDR1 is ENHRY and CDR2 is SYGVKD in the germline V gene. CDR3: CAISDSRDTDTQYF. CDR3 coding DNA: TGTGCCATCAGTGATTCGCGTGACACAGATACGCAGTATTTT.

The chain links TRBV5-4 to TRBJ2-3; 14 bases fit TRBD2. Germline V gene lookup returns CDR1 SGHNT and CDR2 YYREEE (reference sequence). V trimming: 2 bases; J trimming: 6 bases; junction bases outside the gene matches: 8. The CDR3 contains 17 residues. The CDR3 loop reads CASSFTRLAGGSDTQYF. DNA of the CDR3: TGTGCCAGCAGCTTCACACGACTAGCGGGAGGGTCGGATACGCAGTATTTT.